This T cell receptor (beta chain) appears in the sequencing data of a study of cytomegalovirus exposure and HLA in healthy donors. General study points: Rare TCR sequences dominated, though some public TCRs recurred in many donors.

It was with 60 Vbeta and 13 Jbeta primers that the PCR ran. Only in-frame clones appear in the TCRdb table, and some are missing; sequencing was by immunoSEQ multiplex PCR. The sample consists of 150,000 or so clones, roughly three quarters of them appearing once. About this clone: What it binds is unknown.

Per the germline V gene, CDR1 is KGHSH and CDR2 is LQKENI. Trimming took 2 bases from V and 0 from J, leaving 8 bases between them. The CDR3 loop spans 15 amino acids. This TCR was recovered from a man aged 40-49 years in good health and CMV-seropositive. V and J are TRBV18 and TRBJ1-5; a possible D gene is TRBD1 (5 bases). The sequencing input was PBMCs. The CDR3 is CASSPGGNSNQPQHF. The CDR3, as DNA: TGTGCCAGCTCACCAGGGGGGAATAGCAATCAGCCCCAGCATTTT.